These 17 T cell receptor beta chains were all obtained from the same sample, sequenced in a study of blood T cells in healthy people across ages. Primed by a sample-barcoded 5' primer and a J-beta primer mix, a second PCR proceeded for about 7 to 11 cycles. MiXCR, applied by TCRdb to the 5' RACE reads, yields one record per CDR3 protein. This sample has approximately 1.5 million distinct CDR3 sequences, with around 40% found just once. The sequenced sample was blood. All receptors derive from a woman younger than 35 in good health.

This chain connects TRBV6-1 to TRBJ2-1, with a tentative D call TRBD2 (5 bases). The germline V and J ends were trimmed by 4 bases and 12 bases, with 10 bases remaining between them. CDR1 MNHNS and CDR2 SASEGT come from the germline V gene. This CDR3 has 11 residues. CDR3 DNA sequence: TGTGCCAGCAGTGGGGCGGGTTCGCAGTTCTTC. It specifies CASSGAGSQFF.

This clonotype was counted many times. The V and J genes are TRBV9 and TRBJ2-7, with D unclear. V was trimmed by 3 bases and J by 0 bases, leaving 13 bases between them. The CDR3 extends over 15 amino acids. Germline V gives CDR1 SGDLS, CDR2 YYNGEE. The CDR3 DNA is TGTGCCAGCAGCGCCAACACGGAACCCTCCTACGAGCAGTACTTC. Translation gives CASSANTEPSYEQYF.

The chain links TRBV11-2 to TRBJ1-2; D not certain. CDR1 SGHAT and CDR2 FQNNGV come from the germline V gene. The V gene lost 4 bases and the J gene lost 4 bases, with 16 bases spanning the gap. This CDR3 is 15 amino acids long. This CDR3 is CASSSAGGRSYGYTF. The CDR3, as DNA: TGTGCCAGCAGCTCCGCCGGTGGCAGGTCCTATGGCTACACCTTC.

The chain carries TRBV7-9 and TRBJ1-4; D is uncertain. CDR1 and CDR2 (germline): SEHNR, FQNEAQ (reference sequence). The CDR3 spans 15 residues. V dropped 5 bases and J dropped 0 bases, with 10 bases sitting between them. The chain's CDR3 is CASSHARTTNEKLFF. The CDR3, as DNA: TGTGCCAGCAGCCACGCCCGGACAACTAATGAAAAACTGTTTTTT.

The genes are TRBV7-3 and TRBJ2-3; 7 bases agree with TRBD1. Germline CDR1 reads SGHTA; CDR2 reads FQGTGA. J was trimmed by 6 bases and V by 6 bases; bases with no gene match: 9. The CDR3 has 14 residues. The CDR3, as DNA: TGTGCCAGCAGTCGGGACAGAGACGTGGATACGCAGTATTTT. Translation: CASSRDRDVDTQYF.

This clonotype was detected once. V gene TRBV2 combines with J gene TRBJ2-1, with TRBD1 as a possible D gene (6 bases). Trimming left V 4 bases short and J 13 bases short, with 17 bases between. The CDR3 spans 13 residues. CDR1 is SNHLY and CDR2 is FYNNEI in the germline V gene. The CDR3: CASSADRMKTQFF. For the CDR3, the DNA is TGTGCCAGCAGTGCAGACAGGATGAAGACCCAGTTCTTC. Variable domain in full (rest from reference TRBV2 and TRBJ2-1): EPEVTQTPSHQVTQMGQEVILRCVPISNHLYFYWYRQILGQKVEFLVSFYNNEISEKSEIFDDQFSVERPDGSNFTLKIRSTKLEDSAMYFCASSADRMKTQFFGPGTRLTVL.

This chain uses TRBV30 with TRBJ2-5, with D unclear. The CDR3 is made up of 12 amino acids. Trimming pared 2 bases from V and 3 bases from J, leaving 7 bases between. The germline V gene has CDR1 GTSNPN and CDR2 SVGIG (reference sequence). The CDR3: CAWSRVEETQYF. CDR3 DNA: TGTGCCTGGAGTAGGGTGGAAGAGACCCAGTACTTC.

V and J are TRBV6-2 or TRBV6-3 and TRBJ2-1; TRBD2 agrees at 8 bases. V gave up 10 bases and J gave up 5 bases; unmatched junction bases: 7. CDR3 length: 13 amino acids. CDR1 and CDR2 (germline): MNHEY, SVGEGT. The CDR3 DNA is TGTGCCACCCGACGAGCGGGGGACAATGAGCAGTTCTTC. Translation gives CATRRAGDNEQFF.

This clonotype was seen a few times. The chain uses TRBV11-2 and TRBJ1-1, with 7 bases matching TRBD1. CDR1 is SGHAT, CDR2 FQNNGV, per germline. Trimming cost V 6 bases and J 1 base; bases outside gene matches: 14. The CDR3 contains 17 residues. In DNA, the CDR3 is TGTGCCAGCAGATTACAGGGGCTCTGGGACCGGAACACTGAAGCTTTCTTT. Translation gives CASRLQGLWDRNTEAFF.

The chain uses TRBV5-1 and TRBJ2-5, with a weak D call TRBD1 (6 bases). Germline V lookup: CDR1 SGHRS, CDR2 YFSETQ. The ends were cut back, 0 bases at V and 3 bases at J, with 15 bases in the middle. The CDR3 is 16 residues long. CDR3 DNA sequence: TGCGCCAGCAGCTTGGCTGGGGGCGGAATCAAAGAGACCCAGTACTTC. This codes for CASSLAGGGIKETQYF.

This clonotype was detected only once. The V and J genes are TRBV7-2 and TRBJ2-1; possibly TRBD1 for D (6 bases). The germline V gene encodes CDR1 SGHTA and CDR2 FQGNSA. The CDR3 has 16 residues. The V gene lost 4 bases and the J gene lost 3 bases, with 16 bases spanning the gap. CDR3 residues: CASSSPLGGGYNEQFF. CDR3 nucleotides: TGTGCCAGCAGCTCTCCCCTTGGGGGCGGCTACAATGAGCAGTTCTTC.

This clonotype has just a few counts. J is TRBJ2-1 and V is TRBV12-3 or TRBV12-4; TRBD1 is a possible D gene (5 bases). This CDR3 is 13 amino acids long. V was clipped by 6 bases and J by 3 bases, with 9 bases between them. The CDR3 here is CASRAQDYNEQFF. As DNA, the CDR3 is TGTGCCAGCAGGGCACAGGACTACAATGAGCAGTTCTTC.

The chain is built from TRBV4-3 and TRBJ1-4; D call uncertain. The V end was cut by 6 bases, the J end by 5 bases, with 16 bases between. The CDR3 has 15 amino acids. CDR1 and CDR2 from the germline V gene are LGHNA and YSLEER. The CDR3 region is CASSLVTGPNEKLFF. CDR3 in DNA: TGCGCCAGCAGTCTCGTTACGGGCCCCAATGAAAAACTGTTTTTT.

This clonotype was observed a single time. The rearrangement uses TRBV20-1 and TRBJ2-5, with 8 bases fitting TRBD2. The CDR3 sequence is 14 residues long. Looked up from germline, CDR1 is DFQATT and CDR2 is SNEGSKA (reference sequence). V shed 2 bases and J 4 bases; nucleotides not matched to a gene: 6. CDR3 amino acids: CSARPLSGVETQYF. CDR3 nucleotide sequence: TGCAGTGCTAGACCCCTTAGCGGGGTAGAGACCCAGTACTTC.

The V call is TRBV12-3 or TRBV12-4, the J call TRBJ2-3; D perhaps matches TRBD2 (6 bases). This CDR3 contains 15 residues. Trimming left V 6 bases short and J 2 bases short, with 15 bases between. CDR3 region: CASRDTGANTDTQYF. DNA for the CDR3: TGTGCCAGCAGGGATACGGGAGCGAACACAGATACGCAGTATTTT.

The chain is built from TRBV27 and TRBJ2-7; 7 bases agree with TRBD1. The CDR3 contains 16 residues. Germline CDR1 MNHEY, CDR2 SMNVEV (reference sequence). The junction had 20 bases not matched to a gene; V was cut back by 6 bases and J by 9 bases. The CDR3 sequence is CASRGSLRTGGDGQYF. The CDR3 bases are TGTGCCAGCAGAGGGTCACTCCGGACAGGTGGAGACGGGCAGTACTTC.

J is TRBJ1-1 and V is TRBV27; D remains unclear. The CDR3 contains 13 residues. The germline V gene encodes CDR1 MNHEY and CDR2 SMNVEV (reference sequence). Trimming pared 3 bases from V and 7 bases from J, leaving 12 bases between. The DNA of the CDR3 is TGTGCCAGCAGTTTTTTAAGTACGGGTGAAGCTTTCTTT. Translating gives CASSFLSTGEAFF.